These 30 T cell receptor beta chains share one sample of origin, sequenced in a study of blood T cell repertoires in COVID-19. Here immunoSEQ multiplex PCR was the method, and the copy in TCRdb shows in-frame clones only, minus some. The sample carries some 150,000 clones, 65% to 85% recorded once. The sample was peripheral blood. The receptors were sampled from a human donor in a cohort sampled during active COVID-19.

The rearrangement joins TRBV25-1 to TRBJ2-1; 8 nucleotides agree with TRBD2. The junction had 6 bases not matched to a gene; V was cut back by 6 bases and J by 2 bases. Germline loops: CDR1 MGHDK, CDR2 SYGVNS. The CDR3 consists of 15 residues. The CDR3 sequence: CASSVAGSPYNEQFF. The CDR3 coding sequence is TGTGCCAGCAGCGTAGCGGGGTCCCCCTACAATGAGCAGTTCTTC.

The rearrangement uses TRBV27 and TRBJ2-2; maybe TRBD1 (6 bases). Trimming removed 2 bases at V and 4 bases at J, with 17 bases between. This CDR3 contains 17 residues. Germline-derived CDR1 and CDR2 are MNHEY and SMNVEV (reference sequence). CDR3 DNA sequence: TGTGCCAGCAGTTTAATGACCCAAGGGGGTACCACCGGGGAGCTGTTTTTT. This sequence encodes CASSLMTQGGTTGELFF.

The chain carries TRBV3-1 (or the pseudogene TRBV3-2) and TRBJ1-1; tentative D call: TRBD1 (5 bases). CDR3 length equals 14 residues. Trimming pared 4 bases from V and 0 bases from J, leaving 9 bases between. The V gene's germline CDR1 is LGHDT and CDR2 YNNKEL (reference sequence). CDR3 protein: CASSPMTVNTEAFF. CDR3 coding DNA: TGTGCCAGCAGCCCAATGACAGTGAACACTGAAGCTTTCTTT.

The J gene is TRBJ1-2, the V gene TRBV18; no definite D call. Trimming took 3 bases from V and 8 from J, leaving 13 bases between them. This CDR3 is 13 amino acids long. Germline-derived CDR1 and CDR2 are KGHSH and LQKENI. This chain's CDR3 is CASSPRVAEGYTF. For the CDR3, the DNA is TGTGCCAGCTCACCCCGGGTCGCGGAGGGCTACACCTTC.

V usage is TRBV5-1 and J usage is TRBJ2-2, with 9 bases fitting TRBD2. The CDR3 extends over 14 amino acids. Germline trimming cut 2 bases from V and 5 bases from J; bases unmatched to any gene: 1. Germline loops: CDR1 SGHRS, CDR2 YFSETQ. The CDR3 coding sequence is TGCGCCAGCAGCTTCGGACTAGCGACCGGGGAGCTGTTTTTT. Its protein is CASSFGLATGELFF.

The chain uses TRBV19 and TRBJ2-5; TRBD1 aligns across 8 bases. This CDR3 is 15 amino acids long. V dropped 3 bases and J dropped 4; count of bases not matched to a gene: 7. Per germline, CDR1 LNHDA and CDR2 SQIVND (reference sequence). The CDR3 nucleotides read TGTGCCAGTAGTATTGGACAGGGTGTATCAGAGACCCAGTACTTC. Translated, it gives CASSIGQGVSETQYF.

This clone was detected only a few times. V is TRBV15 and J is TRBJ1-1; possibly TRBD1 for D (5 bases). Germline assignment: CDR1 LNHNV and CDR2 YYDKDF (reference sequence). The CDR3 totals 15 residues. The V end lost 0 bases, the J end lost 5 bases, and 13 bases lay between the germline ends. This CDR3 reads CATSRDSLPGTEAFF. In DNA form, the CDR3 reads TGTGCCACCAGCAGAGATTCCCTGCCAGGGACTGAAGCTTTCTTT.

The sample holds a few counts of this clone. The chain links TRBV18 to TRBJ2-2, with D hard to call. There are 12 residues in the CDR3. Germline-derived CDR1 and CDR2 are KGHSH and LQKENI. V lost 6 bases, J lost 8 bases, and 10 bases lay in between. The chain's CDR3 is CASSPQAGELFF. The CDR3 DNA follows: TGTGCCAGCTCGCCTCAGGCTGGGGAGCTGTTTTTT. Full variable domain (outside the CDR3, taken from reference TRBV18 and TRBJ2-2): NAGVMQNPRHLVRRRGQEARLRCSPMKGHSHVYWYRQLPEEGLKFMVYLQKENIIDESGMPKERFSAEFPKEGPSILRIQQVVRGDSAAYFCASSPQAGELFFGEGSRLTVL.

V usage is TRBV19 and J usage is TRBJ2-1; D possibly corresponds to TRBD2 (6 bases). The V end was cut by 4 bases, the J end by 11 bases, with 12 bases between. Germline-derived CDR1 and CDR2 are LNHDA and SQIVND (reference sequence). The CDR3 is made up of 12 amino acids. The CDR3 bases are TGTGCCAGTAGTACCGGGACTGAGAAGCAGTTCTTC. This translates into CASSTGTEKQFF. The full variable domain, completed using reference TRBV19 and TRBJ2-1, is DGGITQSPKYLFRKEGQNVTLSCEQNLNHDAMYWYRQDPGQGLRLIYYSQIVNDFQKGDIAEGYSVSREKKESFPLTVTSAQKNPTAFYLCASSTGTEKQFFGPGTRLTVL.

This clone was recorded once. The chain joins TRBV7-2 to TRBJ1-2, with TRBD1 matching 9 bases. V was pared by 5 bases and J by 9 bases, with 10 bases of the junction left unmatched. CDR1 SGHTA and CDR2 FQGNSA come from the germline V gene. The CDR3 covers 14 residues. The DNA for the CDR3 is TGTGCCAGCAGCAGACCCGGGACAGGGAAGAGCTACACCTTC. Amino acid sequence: CASSRPGTGKSYTF.

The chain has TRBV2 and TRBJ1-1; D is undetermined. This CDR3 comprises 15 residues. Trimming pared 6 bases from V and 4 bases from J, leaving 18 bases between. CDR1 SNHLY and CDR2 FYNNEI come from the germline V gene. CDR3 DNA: TGTGCCAGCAGCCAAGAGGTGCAGTCAATCACTGAAGCTTTCTTT. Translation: CASSQEVQSITEAFF.

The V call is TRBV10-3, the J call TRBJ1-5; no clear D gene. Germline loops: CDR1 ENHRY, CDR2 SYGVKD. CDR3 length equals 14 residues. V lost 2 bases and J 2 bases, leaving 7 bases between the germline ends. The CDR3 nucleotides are TGTGCCATCAGTGAGCGAGGTCGCAATCAGCCCCAGCATTTT. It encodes CAISERGRNQPQHF.

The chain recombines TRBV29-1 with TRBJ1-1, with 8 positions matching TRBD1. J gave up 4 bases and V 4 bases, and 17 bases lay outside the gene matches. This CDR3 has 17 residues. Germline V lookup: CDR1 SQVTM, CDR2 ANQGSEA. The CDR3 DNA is TGCAGCGTTGGGAGCACAAAACGGACAGGGATTGGCACTGAAGCTTTCTTT. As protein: CSVGSTKRTGIGTEAFF.

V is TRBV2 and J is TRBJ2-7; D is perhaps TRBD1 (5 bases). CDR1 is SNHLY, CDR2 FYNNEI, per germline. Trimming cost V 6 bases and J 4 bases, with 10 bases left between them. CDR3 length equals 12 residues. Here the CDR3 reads CASRQGVYEQYF. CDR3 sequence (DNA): TGTGCCAGCAGACAAGGGGTGTACGAGCAGTACTTC.

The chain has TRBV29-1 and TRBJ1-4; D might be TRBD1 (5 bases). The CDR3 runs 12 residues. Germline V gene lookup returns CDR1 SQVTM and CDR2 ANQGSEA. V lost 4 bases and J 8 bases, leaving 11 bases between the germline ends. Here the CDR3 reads CSVGQGEEKLFF. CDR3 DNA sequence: TGCAGCGTTGGTCAGGGTGAAGAAAAACTGTTTTTT.

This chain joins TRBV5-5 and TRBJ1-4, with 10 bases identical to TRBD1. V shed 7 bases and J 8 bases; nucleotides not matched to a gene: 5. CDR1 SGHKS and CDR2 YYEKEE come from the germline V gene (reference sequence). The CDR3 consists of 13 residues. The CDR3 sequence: CASSGTGVEKLFF. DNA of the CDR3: TGTGCCAGCTCGGGGACAGGGGTCGAAAAACTGTTTTTT. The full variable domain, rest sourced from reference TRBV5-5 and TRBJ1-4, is DAGVTQSPTHLIKTRGQQVTLRCSPISGHKSVSWYQQVLGQGPQFIFQYYEKEERGRGNFPDRFSARQFPNYSSELNVNALLLGDSALYLCASSGTGVEKLFFGSGTQLSVL.

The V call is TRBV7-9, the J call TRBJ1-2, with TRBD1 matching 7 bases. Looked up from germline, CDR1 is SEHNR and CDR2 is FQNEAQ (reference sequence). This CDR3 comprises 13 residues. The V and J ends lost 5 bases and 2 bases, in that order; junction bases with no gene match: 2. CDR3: CASSQGQNYGYTF. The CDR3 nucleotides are TGTGCCAGCAGCCAGGGACAGAACTATGGCTACACCTTC.

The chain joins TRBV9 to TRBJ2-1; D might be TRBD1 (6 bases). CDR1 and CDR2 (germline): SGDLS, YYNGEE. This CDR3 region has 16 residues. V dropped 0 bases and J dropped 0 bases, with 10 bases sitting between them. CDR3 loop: CASSVAPGDSYNEQFF. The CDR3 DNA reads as TGTGCCAGCAGCGTAGCCCCAGGGGACTCCTACAATGAGCAGTTCTTC.

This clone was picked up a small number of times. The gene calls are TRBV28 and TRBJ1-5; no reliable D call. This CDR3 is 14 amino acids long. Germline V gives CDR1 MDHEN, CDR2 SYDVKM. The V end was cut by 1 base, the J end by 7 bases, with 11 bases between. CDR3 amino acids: CASSLSQRAQPQHF. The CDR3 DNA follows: TGTGCCAGCAGTTTATCCCAACGAGCACAGCCCCAGCATTTT.

DNA of the CDR3: TGTGCCAGCAGCCGCCCACCAGGGGGCCGGTATGAAAAACTGTTTTTT. Residues: CASSRPPGGRYEKLFF. The rearrangement uses TRBV3-1 (or the pseudogene TRBV3-2) and TRBJ1-4; TRBD1 matches 8 bases. Germline loops: CDR1 LGHDT, CDR2 YNNKEL (reference sequence). V was clipped by 4 bases and J by 6 bases; unmatched bases: 10. There are 16 residues in the CDR3.

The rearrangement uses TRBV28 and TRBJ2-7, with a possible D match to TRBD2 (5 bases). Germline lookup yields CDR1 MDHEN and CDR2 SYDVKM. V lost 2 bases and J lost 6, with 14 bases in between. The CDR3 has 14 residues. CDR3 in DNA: TGTGCCAGCAGTTTAGCGAGGGCCGTCGCCGAGCAGTACTTC. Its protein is CASSLARAVAEQYF.

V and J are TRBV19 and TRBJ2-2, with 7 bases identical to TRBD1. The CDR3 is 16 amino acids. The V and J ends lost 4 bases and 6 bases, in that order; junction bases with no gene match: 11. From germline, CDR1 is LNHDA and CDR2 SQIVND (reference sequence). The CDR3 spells CASSTKTGRVSGELFF. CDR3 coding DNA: TGTGCCAGTAGTACCAAGACAGGGCGGGTATCCGGGGAGCTGTTTTTT.

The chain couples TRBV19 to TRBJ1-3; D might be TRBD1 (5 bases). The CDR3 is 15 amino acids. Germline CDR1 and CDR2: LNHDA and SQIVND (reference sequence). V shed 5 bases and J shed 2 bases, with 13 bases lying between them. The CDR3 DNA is TGTGCCAGTAGTGGCCAGGGTTTACCTGGAAACACCATATATTTT. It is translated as CASSGQGLPGNTIYF.

CDR3 nucleotides: TGCGCCAGCAGCTCCCAGGGAGGCTCCAACTTTTTGAGCTACACCTTC. Translated, it gives CASSSQGGSNFLSYTF. The chain joins TRBV5-1 to TRBJ1-2, with D possibly TRBD1 on 5 matching bases. The length of the CDR3 is 16 residues. Germline V gene data show CDR1 as SGHRS and CDR2 as YFSETQ. V lost 3 bases to trimming and J lost 9 bases, with 24 bases between them.

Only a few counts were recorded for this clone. CDR3 sequence (DNA): TGTGCCAGCAGCCGTCAGACCGGACAGTATGGCTACACCTTC. Translated, it gives CASSRQTGQYGYTF. The chain joins TRBV5-6 to TRBJ1-2; D possibly corresponds to TRBD1 (6 bases). CDR3 length: 14 amino acids. V lost 4 bases and J lost 5, with 15 bases in between. Germline loops: CDR1 SGHDT, CDR2 YYEEEE.

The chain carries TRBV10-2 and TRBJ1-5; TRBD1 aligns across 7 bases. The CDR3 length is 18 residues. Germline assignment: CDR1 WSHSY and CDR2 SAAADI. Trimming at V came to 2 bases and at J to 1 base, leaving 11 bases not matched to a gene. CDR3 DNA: TGCGCCAGCAGTGAGCTAAAACAGACAGGGAGAAGCAATCAGCCCCAGCATTTT. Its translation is CASSELKQTGRSNQPQHF.

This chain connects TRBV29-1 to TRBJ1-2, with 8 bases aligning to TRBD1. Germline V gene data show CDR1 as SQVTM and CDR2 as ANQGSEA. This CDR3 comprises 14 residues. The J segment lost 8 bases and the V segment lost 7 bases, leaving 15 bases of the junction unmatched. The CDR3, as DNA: TGCAGCGCTGGACAGGGAGAGGTCTTAGGAGGCTACACCTTC. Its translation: CSAGQGEVLGGYTF. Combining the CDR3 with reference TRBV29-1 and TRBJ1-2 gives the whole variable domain SAVISQKPSRDICQRGTSLTIQCQVDSQVTMMFWYRQQPGQSLTLIATANQGSEATYESGFVIDKFPISRPNLTFSTLTVSNMSPEDSSIYLCSAGQGEVLGGYTFGSGTRLTVV.

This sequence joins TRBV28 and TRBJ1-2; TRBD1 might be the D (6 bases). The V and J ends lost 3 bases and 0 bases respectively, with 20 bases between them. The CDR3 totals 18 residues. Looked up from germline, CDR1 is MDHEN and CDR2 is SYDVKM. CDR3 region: CASSFSGRGSAANYGYTF. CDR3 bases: TGTGCCAGCAGTTTTTCGGGCAGGGGATCAGCAGCTAACTATGGCTACACCTTC.

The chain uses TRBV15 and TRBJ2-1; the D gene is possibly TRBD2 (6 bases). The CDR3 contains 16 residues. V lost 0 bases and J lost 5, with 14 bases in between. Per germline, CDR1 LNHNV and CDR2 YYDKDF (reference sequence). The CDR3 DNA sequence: TGTGCCACCAGCAGAGATTGGGCTCCGGGAGACAATGAGCAGTTCTTC. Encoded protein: CATSRDWAPGDNEQFF.

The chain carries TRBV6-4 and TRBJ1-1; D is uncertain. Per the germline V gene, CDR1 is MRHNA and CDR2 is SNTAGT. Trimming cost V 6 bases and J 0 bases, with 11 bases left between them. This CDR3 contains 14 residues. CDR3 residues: CASSETTMNTEAFF. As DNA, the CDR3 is TGTGCCAGCAGCGAGACAACAATGAACACTGAAGCTTTCTTT.